These 8 T cell receptor beta chains came from one sample sequenced in a study of beta chain features in type 1 diabetes. Of the isolated RNA, all was reverse transcribed, and so the sequenced material was expressed TCRB transcripts. Clones were read by immunoSEQ multiplex PCR, and TCRdb kept only the in-frame ones, dropping some. Altogether hundreds of thousands of clones are present, roughly 17% being singletons, with the ten largest covering 0.023%. The sequencing sample was made of naive CD4+ T cells from blood. These receptors were collected from a woman younger than 35 in good health.

The J gene is TRBJ1-2, the V gene TRBV6-6; D may be TRBD1 (6 bases). Deletions cut 2 bases from V and 4 bases from J, with 14 bases between. The CDR3 runs 15 residues. Per the germline V gene, CDR1 is MNHNY and CDR2 is SVGAGI (reference sequence). The CDR3: CASSYVPGQLYGYTF. The CDR3 DNA reads as TGTGCCAGCAGTTACGTCCCCGGACAGCTCTATGGCTACACCTTC.

This clone was recorded a few times. V and J are TRBV7-2 and TRBJ1-1; 7 nucleotides line up with TRBD1. CDR3 length: 16 amino acids. Germline trimming cut 1 base from V and 4 bases from J; bases unmatched to any gene: 9. Germline V gives CDR1 SGHTA, CDR2 FQGNSA. CDR3 protein: CASSLESTGWGTEAFF. The CDR3 coding sequence is TGTGCCAGCAGCTTAGAATCGACAGGGTGGGGCACTGAAGCTTTCTTT.

This clone has a handful of counts. The chain carries TRBV5-1 and TRBJ1-3, with D perhaps matching TRBD1 (5 bases). V lost 4 bases to trimming and J lost 3 bases, with 14 bases between them. The CDR3 contains 15 residues. Germline CDR1 and CDR2: SGHRS and YFSETQ. Here the CDR3 DNA reads TGCGCCAGCAGCACCCAGGGAACTTATGGAAACACCATATATTTT. This sequence encodes CASSTQGTYGNTIYF.

J is TRBJ2-3 and V is TRBV14; TRBD1 agrees at 7 bases. CDR3 size: 14 residues. The germline gives CDR1 SGHDN, CDR2 FVKESK. V dropped 4 bases and J dropped 4; count of bases not matched to a gene: 5. DNA of the CDR3: TGTGCCAGCAGCCGGGGACAGCCGTCAGATACGCAGTATTTT. Its translation: CASSRGQPSDTQYF. Full variable domain (outside the CDR3, taken from reference TRBV14 and TRBJ2-3): EAGVTQFPSHSVIEKGQTVTLRCDPISGHDNLYWYRRVMGKEIKFLLHFVKESKQDESGMPNNRFLAERTGGTYSTLKVQPAELEDSGVYFCASSRGQPSDTQYFGPGTRLTVL.

The chain is built from TRBV28 and TRBJ1-4; D is ambiguous. This CDR3 is 13 amino acids long. Per the germline V gene, CDR1 is MDHEN and CDR2 is SYDVKM. The V and J ends lost 6 bases and 5 bases respectively, with 10 bases between them. CDR3 amino acids: CASREGTNEKLFF. The CDR3 DNA sequence: TGTGCCAGCAGAGAGGGCACCAATGAAAAACTGTTTTTT.

This clone was found a few times. This sample includes further DNA sequences coding for the same CDR3. The rearrangement joins TRBV6-5 to TRBJ2-3; D uncertain. The CDR3 has 14 amino acids. Trimming removed 1 base at V and 0 bases at J, with 5 bases between. Germline loops: CDR1 MNHEY, CDR2 SVGAGI. The CDR3: CASSYLASTDTQYF. CDR3 nucleotides: TGTGCCAGCAGTTACTTAGCCAGCACAGATACGCAGTATTTT.

This clone has more than one count but fewer than ten. The chain joins TRBV7-2 to TRBJ2-1, with D perhaps given as TRBD1 or TRBD2 (5 bases each). The length of the CDR3 is 14 residues. Trimming took 8 bases from V and 5 from J, leaving 16 bases between them. CDR1 SGHTA and CDR2 FQGNSA come from the germline V gene. For the CDR3, the DNA is TGTGCCAGCCATCGCCGGGGCCGGGACAATGAGCAGTTCTTC. This sequence encodes CASHRRGRDNEQFF.

In regard to this clone: Distinct nucleotide sequences in the sample also encode this CDR3. The chain employs TRBV18 and TRBJ1-1, with TRBD1 matching over 7 bases. There are 13 residues in the CDR3. Germline-derived CDR1 and CDR2 are KGHSH and LQKENI. Trimming removed 2 bases from V and 7 bases from J; junction bases left unmatched: 4. Here the CDR3 DNA reads TGTGCCAGCTCACCAAATAGGGACAGTGAAGCTTTCTTT. Amino acids: CASSPNRDSEAFF.